This T cell receptor (beta chain) was identified in a study of vaccination effects on CD4 cells after COVID-19. Study in general: Each culture well received under 2.5 million PBMC. These cells were then cultured in IMDM with approximately 10 IU/ml IL-2 and 7.5 to 10 ug/ml peptides. Findings and caveats of the study: Clones of infection and vaccine origin contracted markedly late after vaccination. Cross-reactivity with common cold coronaviruses was shown by only 1 of 255 vaccine-induced clones in healthy vaccinees.

On this clone: Its antigen is still unknown.

Germline V CDR1 and CDR2: SGHTA, FQGTGA. The CDR3 sequence is 16 residues long. The ends were cut back, 1 base at V and 0 bases at J, with 11 bases in the middle. Culture proceeded for about 11 days, and CD4+ T cells were then isolated. Nucleocapsid antibodies were negative in the vaccine recipients, who had never had SARS-CoV-2 infection. Using immunoSEQ multiplex PCR, the repertoire was profiled, and TCRdb retains in-frame clones only, with some absent. The repertoire holds 30,000 to 40,000 clones, with about 81% as singletons. The source is a human donor who received a COVID-19 vaccine. The sample was CD4+ T cells from PBMCs cultured without peptide, taken before COVID-19 vaccination. V is TRBV7-3 and J is TRBJ2-3; D call uncertain. CDR3 protein: CASSLSPVTSTDTQYF. Here the CDR3 DNA reads TGTGCCAGCAGCTTAAGTCCTGTTACTAGCACAGATACGCAGTATTTT. Supplemented by reference TRBV7-3 and TRBJ2-3, the full variable domain reads GAGVSQTPSNKVTEKGKYVELRCDPISGHTALYWYRQSLGQGPEFLIYFQGTGAADDSGLPNDRFFAVRPEGSVSTLKIQRTERGDSAVYLCASSLSPVTSTDTQYFGPGTRLTVL.